The clone carrying this T cell receptor (beta chain) has only a few counts. The sample is drawn from a study of patients and donors after allogeneic stem cell transplantation. Each CDR3 protein gets one entry after TCRdb re-called the RT-PCR reads with MiXCR. Altogether approximately 430,000 distinct CDR3 sequences are present, under 20% being singletons, with the ten largest covering less than 9.5%. The CDR3 has 13 amino acids. Germline V CDR1 and CDR2: ENHRY, SYGVKD. The chain has TRBV10-3 and TRBJ2-1; weak D call: TRBD2 (6 bases). Sequences were obtained from blood, either unsorted or a sorted T cell fraction (not recorded which). This receptor was obtained from a human donor who was either an allogeneic HSCT recipient or a stem cell or donor lymphocyte infusion donor (not recorded which). It is not recorded whose cells these are; they may come from a transplant donor. CDR3 loop: CAIKDSRRDEQFF. As DNA, the CDR3 is TGTGCTATAAAAGACTCTAGGAGGGATGAGCAGTTCTTC.